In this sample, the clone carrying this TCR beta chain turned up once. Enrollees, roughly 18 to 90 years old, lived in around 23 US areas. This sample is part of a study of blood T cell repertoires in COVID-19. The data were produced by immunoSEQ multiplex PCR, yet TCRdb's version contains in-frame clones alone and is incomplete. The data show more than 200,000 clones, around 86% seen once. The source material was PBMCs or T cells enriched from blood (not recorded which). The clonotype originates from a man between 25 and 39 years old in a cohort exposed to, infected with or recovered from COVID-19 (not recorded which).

The CDR3 DNA is TGTGCCAGCAGGGGTTCGGACAGGGTCTATGGCTACACCTTC. This encodes CASRGSDRVYGYTF. The genes are TRBV28 and TRBJ1-2, with 8 bases that match TRBD1. Germline CDR1 is MDHEN and CDR2 is SYDVKM. The CDR3 spans 14 residues. V gave up 6 bases and J gave up 4 bases; unmatched junction bases: 7.